This T cell receptor (beta chain) was sequenced during a study of cytomegalovirus exposure and HLA in healthy donors. Study background: The study placed around 85% of its roughly 430 genotyped donors in the Caucasian-associated ancestry cluster. Study-level findings and limits: Later on, a genetic analysis was performed. It linked a missense variant in DCLRE1C with V- and J-gene trimming of TCR beta. An analysis done earlier found most TCR beta V segments productive about 87% or about 30% of the time.

The PCR used 60 Vbeta and 13 Jbeta primers. Generated by immunoSEQ multiplex PCR, the TCRdb table keeps only in-frame clones and is missing some. The table counts over 100,000 clones; over 1.5% lies in the top ten. A remark on this clone: No antigen is known for it.

The V and J ends lost 3 bases and 0 bases respectively, with 12 bases between them. This CDR3 has 15 amino acids. Germline CDR1 is MDHEN and CDR2 is SYDVKM. The material sequenced was PBMCs. The rearrangement uses TRBV28 and TRBJ2-7, with D possibly being TRBD2 (5 bases). This TCR was sampled from a middle-aged woman in good health and CMV-seropositive. CDR3 nucleotide sequence: TGTGCCAGCAGTTTTTCGGCAGGACTCTCCTACGAGCAGTACTTC. Protein product: CASSFSAGLSYEQYF.